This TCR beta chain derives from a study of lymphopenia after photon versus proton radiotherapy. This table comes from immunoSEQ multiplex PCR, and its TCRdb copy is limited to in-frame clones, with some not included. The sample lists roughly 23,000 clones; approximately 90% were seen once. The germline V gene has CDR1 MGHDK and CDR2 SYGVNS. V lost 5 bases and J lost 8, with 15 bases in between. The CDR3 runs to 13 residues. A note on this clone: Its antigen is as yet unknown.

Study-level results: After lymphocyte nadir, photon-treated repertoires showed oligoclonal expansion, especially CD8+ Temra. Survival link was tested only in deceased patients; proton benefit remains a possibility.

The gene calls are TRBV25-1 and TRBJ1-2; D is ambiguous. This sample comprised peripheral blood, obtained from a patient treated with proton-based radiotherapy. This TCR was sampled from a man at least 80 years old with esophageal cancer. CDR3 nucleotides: TGTGCCAGCAGTTCCCCAGGACTCACGGGCTACACCTTC. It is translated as CASSSPGLTGYTF.